The present T cell receptor beta chain was sequenced within a study of T cell changes during pregnancy in multiple sclerosis. Germline CDR1 and CDR2: SQVTM and ANQGSEA. This CDR3 contains 12 residues. Trimming took off 6 bases at V and 8 bases at J, with 14 bases between the two ends. Sequencing was performed with immunoSEQ multiplex PCR; in TCRdb, only in-frame clones are kept and a portion is missing. Of about 40,000 clones listed, roughly 91% were seen once; the top ten hold 7.5% to 10%. The source is a female donor with multiple sclerosis, enrolled in a pregnancy study. Specimen: CD8+ T cells from peripheral blood mononuclear cells, collected before pregnancy. The rearrangement links TRBV29-1 to TRBJ2-1, with D maybe TRBD1 (6 bases). The CDR3 region is CSVGTMIDEQFF. The CDR3 bases are TGCAGCGTCGGGACAATGATAGATGAGCAGTTCTTC.